This passage covers 21 T cell receptor beta chains from one sample sequenced in a study of shared clonotypes between healthy human individuals. Profiling relied on immunoSEQ multiplex PCR, and the TCRdb table lists in-frame clones only, not all of them. The profile shows about 2.2 million clones, 93% of them singletons. Naive CD8 cells lacked CD45RO and underwent positive selection for CCR7, leaving out terminally differentiated effector memory CD45RA+ cells. Sequencing used naive CD8+ T cells from PBMCs. Receptors were obtained from a man aged 18 to 30 in good health. Some clones in this sample may be carry-over from other donors' samples.

The chain links TRBV9 to TRBJ2-3; 14 positions match TRBD2. The V and J ends lost 4 bases and 5 bases, in that order; junction bases with no gene match: 15. Looked up from germline, CDR1 is SGDLS and CDR2 is YYNGEE. CDR3 size: 19 residues. This CDR3 is CASSQEAGLAGERGDTQYF. Written as DNA, the CDR3 is TGTGCCAGCAGCCAAGAAGCGGGACTAGCGGGGGAGCGGGGAGATACGCAGTATTTT.

The chain is built from TRBV19 and TRBJ2-7; 7 bases line up with TRBD2. CDR1 LNHDA and CDR2 SQIVND come from the germline V gene (reference sequence). The CDR3 has 12 amino acids. With V trimmed by 10 bases and J by 0 bases, 3 bases remained unmatched. The CDR3 DNA reads TGTGCCACAGGCGGGAGCTCCTACGAGCAGTACTTC. This sequence encodes CATGGSSYEQYF.

V is TRBV7-2 and J is TRBJ2-2; D unclear. The V end was cut by 2 bases, the J end by 3 bases, with 13 bases between. This CDR3 region has 16 residues. CDR1 is SGHTA and CDR2 is FQGNSA in the germline V gene. CDR3 DNA sequence: TGTGCCAGCAGCTTACACCGGATGCTATACACCGGGGAGCTGTTTTTT. It yields the protein CASSLHRMLYTGELFF.

This clone has just one count. This chain joins TRBV4-2 and TRBJ2-1; 8 bases are a match to TRBD2. This CDR3 spans 18 amino acids. J gave up 2 bases and V 3 bases, and 12 bases lay outside the gene matches. CDR1 LGHNA and CDR2 YNFKEQ come from the germline V gene. CDR3 sequence (DNA): TGTGCCAGCAGCCACGACTCCGGCGGGAGGCTCACCTACAATGAGCAGTTCTTC. This codes for CASSHDSGGRLTYNEQFF.

The chain combines TRBV11-2 with TRBJ2-7; no clear D. Germline V gene sequence: CDR1 SGHAT, CDR2 FQNNGV. Trimming took off 5 bases at V and 6 bases at J, with 26 bases between the two ends. CDR3 size: 17 residues. The CDR3 nucleotides read TGTGCCAGCAGCCAGAACGGAGCCTCTTGGAGCCCCCGCGAGCAGTACTTC. Translating gives CASSQNGASWSPREQYF.

The chain has TRBV28 and TRBJ1-2; D is undetermined. Germline V gives CDR1 MDHEN, CDR2 SYDVKM. The V and J ends lost 3 bases and 5 bases respectively, with 16 bases between them. This CDR3 is 15 amino acids long. The CDR3 sequence: CASSFLVSGNYGYTF. The DNA for the CDR3 is TGTGCCAGCAGTTTCTTAGTTAGTGGGAATTATGGCTACACCTTC.

This chain uses TRBV7-8 with TRBJ2-7; D might be TRBD1 or TRBD2, each matching 6 bases. The CDR3 loop spans 16 amino acids. V was clipped by 1 base and J by 2 bases, with 15 bases between them. Germline V gives CDR1 SGHVS, CDR2 FQNEAQ. In nucleotides, the CDR3 is TGTGCCAGCAGCTTAGTTTCGGGGGCCAAGGCCTACGAGCAGTACTTC. It codes for CASSLVSGAKAYEQYF.

The chain recombines TRBV9 with TRBJ1-1; D is unresolved. CDR1 is SGDLS, CDR2 YYNGEE, per germline. This CDR3 contains 11 residues. V was trimmed by 4 bases and J by 11 bases, leaving 12 bases between them. In nucleotides, the CDR3 is TGTGCCAGCAGCCCAACACAAGAGGCTTTCTTT. Translated, it gives CASSPTQEAFF.

This chain uses TRBV4-1 with TRBJ1-6, with D possibly TRBD1 on 6 matching bases. CDR1 and CDR2 from the germline V gene are MGHRA and YSYEKL. This CDR3 region has 14 residues. With 4 bases removed from V and 5 bases from J, the gap between germline ends came to 9 bases. DNA of the CDR3: TGCGCCAGCAGCCCCCGGACAGATAATTCACCCCTCCACTTT. This gives the protein CASSPRTDNSPLHF.

J is TRBJ2-3 and V is TRBV6-5; D is possibly TRBD2 (5 bases). Germline V CDR1 and CDR2: MNHEY, SVGAGI. V was cut by 1 base and J by 4 bases, with 15 bases left in between. The CDR3 contains 16 residues. In nucleotides, the CDR3 is TGTGCCAGCAGTTACTTGAGGGTCCCCCTCCCAGATACGCAGTATTTT. Protein: CASSYLRVPLPDTQYF.

The rearrangement uses TRBV10-2 and TRBJ2-1; TRBD2 agrees at 12 bases. The CDR3 extends over 15 amino acids. With 7 bases clipped from V and 10 bases from J, the junction kept 11 bases outside the gene matches. The V gene's germline CDR1 is WSHSY and CDR2 SAAADI. For the CDR3, the DNA is TGCGCCAGCATCCCCGGGACTAGCGGGCTGGGCGAGCAGTTCTTC. As protein: CASIPGTSGLGEQFF.

The chain carries TRBV4-3 and TRBJ2-1; 10 nucleotides agree with TRBD2. V trimming: 2 bases; J trimming: 9 bases; junction bases outside the gene matches: 13. CDR3 length equals 17 residues. Germline values: CDR1 LGHNA, CDR2 YSLEER. CDR3 coding DNA: TGCGCCAGCAGCCAACGGAAAGCGGGAGGGCCGGTAGGTGAGCAGTTCTTC. This codes for CASSQRKAGGPVGEQFF.

The chain links TRBV28 to TRBJ2-5; 8 bases are shared with TRBD2. CDR3 length: 14 residues. V lost 5 bases, J lost 5 bases, and 7 bases stayed unmatched. Germline CDR1 and CDR2: MDHEN and SYDVKM. Written as DNA, the CDR3 is TGTGCCAGCAGTCCGGGACTAGAGGGGGAGACCCAGTACTTC. Protein sequence: CASSPGLEGETQYF. The full variable domain, in which reference TRBV28 and TRBJ2-5 provide the parts outside the CDR3, is DVKVTQSSRYLVKRTGEKVFLECVQDMDHENMFWYRQDPGLGLRLIYFSYDVKMKEKGDIPEGYSVSREKKERFSLILESASTNQTSMYLCASSPGLEGETQYFGPGTRLLVL.

A remark on this clone: The sample has other DNA sequences that encode this CDR3 too. The rearrangement links TRBV28 to TRBJ2-7; TRBD1 agrees at 7 bases. Trimming at V came to 5 bases and at J to 0 bases, leaving 4 bases not matched to a gene. The germline gives CDR1 MDHEN, CDR2 SYDVKM. The CDR3 loop spans 14 amino acids. CDR3 sequence (DNA): TGTGCCAGCAGTCGACAGGGTAGCTCCTACGAGCAGTACTTC. Translation: CASSRQGSSYEQYF.

This chain uses TRBV15 with TRBJ2-3; tentative D call: TRBD1 (7 bases). CDR3 size: 15 residues. V was cut by 5 bases and J by 4 bases, with 16 bases left in between. Looked up from germline, CDR1 is LNHNV and CDR2 is YYDKDF (reference sequence). The CDR3 region has the DNA TGTGCCACCAGCGGGACACCCAGGGGGGCAGATACGCAGTATTTT. Translating gives CATSGTPRGADTQYF.

This clone was observed a single time. The chain joins TRBV7-2 to TRBJ1-2; 7 nucleotides align to TRBD1. J lost 7 bases, V lost 0 bases, and 5 bases had no gene match. Germline assignment: CDR1 SGHTA and CDR2 FQGNSA. This CDR3 contains 14 residues. The CDR3 region is CASSLAGGGGGYTF. The DNA for the CDR3 is TGTGCCAGCAGCTTAGCGGGAGGGGGCGGTGGCTACACCTTC.

J is TRBJ2-3 and V is TRBV27; 12 bases line up with TRBD2. Losses at the gene ends were 8 bases for V and 6 bases for J; bases not matched to a gene: 9. The CDR3 has 15 amino acids. Germline CDR1 is MNHEY and CDR2 is SMNVEV (reference sequence). The CDR3 protein is CASRGLAGLGDTQYF. The CDR3 DNA reads TGTGCCAGCCGCGGACTAGCGGGATTAGGGGATACGCAGTATTTT.

This sequence joins TRBV11-2 and TRBJ2-5; no definite D call. This CDR3 has 15 amino acids. The germline V and J ends were trimmed by 0 bases and 5 bases, with 13 bases remaining between them. Germline CDR1 reads SGHAT; CDR2 reads FQNNGV. In DNA, the CDR3 is TGTGCCAGCAGCTTAGAGGCGTCCTGGCGGGAGACCCAGTACTTC. It encodes CASSLEASWRETQYF.

The rearrangement uses TRBV6-5 and TRBJ2-7, with D maybe TRBD1 (5 bases). The V gene's germline CDR1 is MNHEY and CDR2 SVGAGI. Trimming removed 2 bases from V and 2 bases from J, with 13 bases in between. The CDR3 covers 15 residues. CDR3 in DNA: TGTGCCAGCAGTTACGCCCAGGGTGCGACCTACGAGCAGTACTTC. Its protein is CASSYAQGATYEQYF.

The gene calls are TRBV7-8 and TRBJ1-2, with D uncertain. From germline, CDR1 is SGHVS and CDR2 FQNEAQ. V lost 2 bases, J lost 1 base, and 14 bases lay in between. The CDR3 length is 16 residues. The CDR3 DNA is TGTGCCAGCAGCTTATTTTTGGAACAGATTAACTATGGCTACACCTTC. Its translation: CASSLFLEQINYGYTF.

V usage is TRBV6-5 and J usage is TRBJ2-1; 9 bases are shared with TRBD2. J lost 8 bases, V lost 8 bases, and 7 bases had no gene match. The CDR3 is made up of 13 amino acids. Germline-derived CDR1 and CDR2 are MNHEY and SVGAGI. The CDR3 DNA follows: TGTGCCAGCGGGGCTAGCGGGACCTATGAGCAGTTCTTC. It yields the protein CASGASGTYEQFF.